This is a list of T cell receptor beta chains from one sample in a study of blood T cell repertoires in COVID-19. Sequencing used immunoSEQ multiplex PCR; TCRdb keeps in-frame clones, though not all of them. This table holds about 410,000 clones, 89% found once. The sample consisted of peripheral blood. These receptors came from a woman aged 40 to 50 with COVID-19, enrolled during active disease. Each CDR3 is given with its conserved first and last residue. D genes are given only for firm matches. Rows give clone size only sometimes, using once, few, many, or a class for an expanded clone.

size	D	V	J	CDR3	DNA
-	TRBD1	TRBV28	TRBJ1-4	CASSLTGGHEKLFF	TGTGCCAGCAGTTTAACAGGGGGGCATGAAAAACTGTTTTTT
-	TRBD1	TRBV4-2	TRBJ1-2	CASSQENRDRSF	TGTGCCAGCAGCCAAGAGAACCGGGACAGGTCCTTC
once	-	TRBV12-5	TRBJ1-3	CASGGPGGGYF	TGTGCTAGTGGTGGGCCGGGAGGAGGATATTTT
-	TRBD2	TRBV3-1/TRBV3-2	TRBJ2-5	CASSPQLAGKKTQYF	TGTGCCAGCAGCCCGCAACTAGCGGGTAAGAAGACCCAGTACTTC
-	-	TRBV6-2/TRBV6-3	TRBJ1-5	CASSYRIGGGQPQHF	TGTGCCAGCAGTTACCGGATCGGAGGCGGTCAGCCCCAGCATTTT
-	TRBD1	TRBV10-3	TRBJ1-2	CAIKIQGGITNGYTF	TGTGCCATCAAGATACAGGGGGGTATAACAAATGGCTACACCTTC
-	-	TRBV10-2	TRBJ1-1	CASRQATNTEAFF	TGCGCCAGCAGACAGGCGACGAACACTGAAGCTTTCTTT
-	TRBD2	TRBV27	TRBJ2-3	CASSWTSEHTDTQYF	TGTGCCAGCAGTTGGACTAGTGAGCACACAGATACGCAGTATTTT
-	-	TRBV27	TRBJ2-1	CASSFFRGSISYNEQFF	TGTGCCAGCAGTTTCTTTCGGGGGAGCATCTCCTACAATGAGCAGTTCTTC
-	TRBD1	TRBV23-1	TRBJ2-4	CASSRIRDREAKNIQYF	TGCGCCAGCAGCCGAATCCGGGACAGGGAGGCCAAAAACATTCAGTACTTC
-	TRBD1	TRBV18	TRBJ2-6	CASSPYRGVTGANVLTF	TGTGCCAGCTCACCCTACAGGGGGGTCACTGGGGCCAACGTCCTGACTTTC
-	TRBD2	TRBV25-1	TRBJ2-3	CASSESLAGTDTQYF	TGTGCCAGCAGTGAATCTCTAGCGGGCACAGATACGCAGTATTTT
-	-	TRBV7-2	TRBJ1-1	CASSLQGFNTEAFF	TGTGCCAGCAGCCTACAGGGCTTTAACACTGAAGCTTTCTTT
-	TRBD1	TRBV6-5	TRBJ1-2	CASTYRGNGYTF	TGTGCCAGCACTTACAGGGGGAACGGCTACACCTTC
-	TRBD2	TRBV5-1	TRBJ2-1	CASSLELAGGNEQFF	TGCGCCAGCAGCTTGGAGCTAGCGGGAGGCAATGAGCAGTTCTTC
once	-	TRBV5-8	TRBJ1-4	CASSLWGAGSNEKLFF	TGTGCCAGCAGCTTGTGGGGTGCGGGTAGTAATGAAAAACTGTTTTTT
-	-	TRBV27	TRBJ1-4	CASSLTREKNEKLFF	TGTGCCAGCAGTTTAACCAGGGAAAAAAATGAAAAACTGTTTTTT
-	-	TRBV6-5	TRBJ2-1	CASSYSRVRDEQFF	TGTGCCAGCAGTTACTCGCGGGTTCGCGATGAGCAGTTCTTC
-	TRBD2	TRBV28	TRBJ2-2	CASSLTLASGALRGAGELFF	TGTGCCAGCAGTTTGACCCTGGCTAGCGGGGCCCTACGGGGGGCCGGGGAGCTGTTTTTT
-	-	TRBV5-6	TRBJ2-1	CASSFSWSSYNEQFF	TGTGCCAGCAGCTTTTCCTGGAGCTCCTACAATGAGCAGTTCTTC
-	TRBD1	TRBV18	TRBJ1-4	CASSADRVYEKLFF	TGTGCCAGCTCGGCGGACAGGGTATACGAAAAACTGTTTTTT
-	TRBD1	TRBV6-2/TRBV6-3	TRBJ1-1	CASSTTGEGTEAFF	TGTGCCAGCAGTACCACAGGGGAAGGAACTGAAGCTTTCTTT
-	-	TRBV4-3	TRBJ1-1	CASSQDWRRGARYTEAFF	TGCGCCAGCAGCCAAGATTGGCGACGGGGGGCGCGGTACACTGAAGCTTTCTTT
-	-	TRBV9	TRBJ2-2	CASSDHPAWATGELFF	TGTGCCAGCAGCGACCACCCTGCCTGGGCTACCGGGGAGCTGTTTTTT
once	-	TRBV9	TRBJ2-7	CASSVVSGYEQYF	TGTGCCAGCAGCGTAGTTAGCGGTTACGAGCAGTACTTC
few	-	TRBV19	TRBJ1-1	CASADRRGTEAFF	TGTGCCAGCGCCGACCGGCGGGGCACTGAAGCTTTCTTT
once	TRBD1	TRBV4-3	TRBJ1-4	CASSQEEQGRIELFF	TGCGCCAGCAGCCAAGAAGAACAGGGGAGGATAGAACTGTTTTTT
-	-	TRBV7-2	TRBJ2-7	CASSFSTGTYEQYF	TGTGCCAGCAGCTTCAGCACAGGGACCTACGAGCAGTACTTC
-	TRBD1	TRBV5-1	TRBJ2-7	CASSLVTGVDEQYF	TGCGCCAGCAGCTTGGTGACAGGGGTCGACGAGCAGTACTTC
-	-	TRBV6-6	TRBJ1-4	CASSYSAGADSPFF	TGTGCCAGCAGTTACTCCGCGGGGGCCGACTCTCCGTTTTTT
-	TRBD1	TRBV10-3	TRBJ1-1	CAIRGGQAMNTEAFF	TGTGCCATCAGGGGAGGACAGGCTATGAACACTGAAGCTTTCTTT
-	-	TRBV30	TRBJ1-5	CAWSVRGNQPQHF	TGTGCCTGGAGTGTACGGGGAAATCAGCCCCAGCATTTT
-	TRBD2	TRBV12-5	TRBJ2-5	CASGAPGLAGGVGETQYF	TGTGCTAGTGGTGCTCCGGGACTAGCGGGAGGGGTTGGAGAGACCCAGTACTTC
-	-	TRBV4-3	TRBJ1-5	CASSQVISRAKPQHF	TGCGCCAGCAGCCAAGTAATCTCGCGGGCCAAGCCCCAGCATTTT
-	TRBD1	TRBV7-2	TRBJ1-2	CASSQQGAGGYTF	TGTGCCAGCAGCCAACAGGGGGCAGGTGGCTACACCTTC
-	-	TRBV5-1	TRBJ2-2	CASSLYDRDTGELFF	TGCGCCAGCAGCTTGTACGACAGAGACACCGGGGAGCTGTTTTTT
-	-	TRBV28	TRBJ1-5	CASRPGNQPQHF	TGTGCCAGCCGACCGGGGAATCAGCCCCAGCATTTT
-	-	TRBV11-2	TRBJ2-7	CASSLSRDSYEQYF	TGTGCCAGCAGCTTAAGTCGGGACTCCTACGAGCAGTACTTC
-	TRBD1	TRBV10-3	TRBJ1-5	CASTGVWNQPQHF	TGTGCCTCAACAGGGGTCTGGAATCAGCCCCAGCATTTT
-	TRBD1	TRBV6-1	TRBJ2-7	CASSEASGQGYHEQYF	TGTGCCAGCAGTGAAGCATCCGGACAGGGCTACCACGAGCAGTACTTC
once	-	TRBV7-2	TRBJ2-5	CASSLGPAETQYF	TGTGCCAGCAGCTTAGGCCCCGCGGAGACCCAGTACTTC
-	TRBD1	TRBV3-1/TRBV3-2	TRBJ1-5	CASSLRQGHQPQHF	TGTGCCAGCAGCCTTAGACAGGGTCATCAGCCCCAGCATTTT
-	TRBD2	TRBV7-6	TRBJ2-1	CASSLGPAGPYNEQFF	TGTGCCAGCAGCTTAGGCCCAGCGGGACCCTACAATGAGCAGTTCTTC